This entry lists 17 T cell receptor beta chains sequenced from one sample in a study of PD-1 blockade in classical Hodgkin lymphoma. Data came from immunoSEQ multiplex PCR; TCRdb stores just in-frame clones and leaves some out. Of roughly 21,000 clones in the sample, approximately 85% were seen once. Time point indicated: cycle 4 day 1 (C4D1), after 5 to 7 weeks of nivolumab. Each and every patient relapsed after autologous stem cell transplantation, and patients got differing brentuximab vedotin exposure. The input for sequencing was peripheral blood mononuclear cells (PBMCs), taken before the fourth cycle of nivolumab. Source of these receptors: a human donor with classical Hodgkin lymphoma.

About this clone: The germline gene is not matched at one end of the junction; a read error may be the cause. V gene TRBV10-3 combines with J gene TRBJ1-5; TRBD1 matches 11 bases. The CDR3 runs 17 residues. Germline CDR1 ENHRY, CDR2 SYGVKD. The DNA of the CDR3 is TGTGCCAGCAGTTACTTCGGGACAGGGGGTAGCAATCAGCCCCAGCATTTT. It translates to CASSYFGTGGSNQPQHF.

This chain connects TRBV5-5 to TRBJ2-5, with TRBD2 matching over 7 bases. This CDR3 is built from 14 residues. V lost 6 bases to trimming and J lost 2 bases; unmatched junction nucleotides: 7. Germline V gives CDR1 SGHKS, CDR2 YYEKEE (reference sequence). CDR3 amino acids: CASKWGRAQETQYF. DNA of the CDR3: TGTGCCAGCAAATGGGGGAGGGCACAAGAGACCCAGTACTTC.

The chain couples TRBV7-2 to TRBJ2-7, with D uncertain. CDR1 and CDR2 from the germline V gene are SGHTA and FQGNSA. The CDR3 runs 16 residues. V lost 0 bases and J 0 bases, leaving 12 bases between the germline ends. CDR3 amino acids: CASSLALAEGSYEQYF. The CDR3 bases are TGTGCCAGCAGCTTAGCCTTAGCCGAAGGCTCCTACGAGCAGTACTTC.

V gene TRBV19 combines with J gene TRBJ1-1, with 7 bases fitting TRBD1. This CDR3 is 13 amino acids long. CDR1 and CDR2 (germline): LNHDA, SQIVND (reference sequence). The J segment lost 1 base and the V segment lost 8 bases, leaving 4 bases of the junction unmatched. The CDR3 DNA sequence: TGTGCCAGTTCCGGGACAGCGAACACTGAAGCTTTCTTT. Translation: CASSGTANTEAFF.

The CDR3 coding sequence is TGTGCCAGCTCACCTTTGACGGGACCAGGGGGCTCTCTCCAAGAGACCCAGTACTTC. This codes for CASSPLTGPGGSLQETQYF. V usage is TRBV18 and J usage is TRBJ2-5; 8 bases are shared with TRBD1. The CDR3 is made up of 19 amino acids. J lost 1 base, V lost 3 bases, and 16 bases had no gene match. Germline V gene sequence: CDR1 KGHSH, CDR2 LQKENI.

The chain is built from TRBV30 and TRBJ2-7, with D uncertain. The CDR3 is 14 residues long. Trimming removed 2 bases from V and 0 bases from J, with 11 bases in between. Looked up from germline, CDR1 is GTSNPN and CDR2 is SVGIG (reference sequence). CDR3 sequence (DNA): TGTGCCTGGAGTCCTGGGTACAGCTCCTACGAGCAGTACTTC. Its translation: CAWSPGYSSYEQYF. The full variable domain, in which reference TRBV30 and TRBJ2-7 provide the parts outside the CDR3, is SQTIHQWPATLVQPVGSPLSLECTVEGTSNPNLYWYRQAAGRGLQLLFYSVGIGQISSEVPQNLSASRPQDRQFILSSKKLLLSDSGFYLCAWSPGYSSYEQYFGPGTRLTVT.

This chain uses TRBV9 with TRBJ1-5, with a possible D match to TRBD1 (5 bases). The CDR3 length is 15 residues. CDR1 and CDR2 (germline): SGDLS, YYNGEE. Trimming pared 5 bases from V and 0 bases from J, leaving 12 bases between. The CDR3 nucleotides are TGTGCCAGCAGTGGGGACGGTAGTAGCAATCAGCCCCAGCATTTT. It codes for CASSGDGSSNQPQHF. The full variable domain, rest sourced from reference TRBV9 and TRBJ1-5, is DSGVTQTPKHLITATGQRVTLRCSPRSGDLSVYWYQQSLDQGLQFLIQYYNGEERAKGNILERFSAQQFPDLHSELNLSSLELGDSALYFCASSGDGSSNQPQHFGDGTRLSIL.

The rearrangement uses TRBV29-1 and TRBJ2-7; D gene unclear. The CDR3 runs to 9 residues. The ends were cut back, 5 bases at V and 5 bases at J, with 4 bases in the middle. CDR1 is SQVTM, CDR2 ANQGSEA, per germline. CDR3 sequence: CSVNHEQYF. CDR3 sequence (DNA): TGCAGCGTTAACCACGAGCAGTACTTC.

The chain links TRBV18 to TRBJ2-7, with TRBD2 matching over 13 bases. The CDR3 has 16 residues. Losses at the gene ends were 4 bases for V and 4 bases for J; bases not matched to a gene: 7. Germline loops: CDR1 KGHSH, CDR2 LQKENI. The chain's CDR3 is CASSRGLAGPTYEQYF. CDR3 DNA: TGTGCCAGCTCACGGGGACTAGCGGGACCCACTTACGAGCAGTACTTC.

The chain's CDR3 is CASSQGHGNTIYF. DNA of the CDR3: TGTGCCAGCTCTCAGGGGCATGGAAACACCATATATTTT. The chain employs TRBV18 and TRBJ1-3; a weak D match, TRBD1 (6 bases). Germline V gives CDR1 KGHSH, CDR2 LQKENI. V dropped 6 bases and J dropped 3 bases, with 9 bases sitting between them. The CDR3 runs 13 residues. Supplemented by reference TRBV18 and TRBJ1-3, the full variable domain reads NAGVMQNPRHLVRRRGQEARLRCSPMKGHSHVYWYRQLPEEGLKFMVYLQKENIIDESGMPKERFSAEFPKEGPSILRIQQVVRGDSAAYFCASSQGHGNTIYFGEGSWLTVV.

This chain connects TRBV5-1 to TRBJ1-3, with D unclear. The germline CDR1 and CDR2 sequences are SGHRS and YFSETQ. V lost 0 bases and J lost 4, with 2 bases in between. This CDR3 contains 12 residues. The DNA of the CDR3 is TGCGCCAGCAGCTTGGGGGGAAACACCATATATTTT. Its translation: CASSLGGNTIYF.

This clone showed up just a few times. CDR3 nucleotide sequence: TGTGCCAGCAGTCAGACAGGGTTTGGTACCTACAATGAGCAGTTCTTC. Protein sequence: CASSQTGFGTYNEQFF. The chain links TRBV27 to TRBJ2-1; 7 bases are shared with TRBD1. J gave up 2 bases and V 5 bases, and 9 bases lay outside the gene matches. From germline, CDR1 is MNHEY and CDR2 SMNVEV (reference sequence). The CDR3 is 16 amino acids.

The chain is built from TRBV9 and TRBJ2-3, with D unclear. The ends were cut back, 0 bases at V and 4 bases at J, with 6 bases in the middle. Per the germline V gene, CDR1 is SGDLS and CDR2 is YYNGEE. This CDR3 spans 13 amino acids. The CDR3 nucleotides read TGTGCCAGCAGCGTAGATCTAGCAGATACGCAGTATTTT. This encodes CASSVDLADTQYF.

The chain has TRBV29-1 and TRBJ1-4; D not resolved. The CDR3 is made up of 12 amino acids. CDR1 and CDR2 (germline): SQVTM, ANQGSEA. V gave up 7 bases and J gave up 8 bases, with 14 bases separating them. The CDR3 here is CSATQRGEKLFF. For the CDR3, the DNA is TGCAGCGCAACACAACGGGGAGAAAAACTGTTTTTT.

The V gene is TRBV18, the J gene TRBJ2-7; possible D gene TRBD2, 5 bases. Trimming pared 3 bases from V and 3 bases from J, leaving 9 bases between. The CDR3 consists of 13 residues. Germline-derived CDR1 and CDR2 are KGHSH and LQKENI. CDR3 region: CASSPGLHYEQYF. CDR3 coding DNA: TGTGCCAGCTCACCCGGACTCCACTACGAGCAGTACTTC.

V and J are TRBV10-3 and TRBJ2-7; 8 positions agree with TRBD1. The CDR3 totals 14 residues. Germline V gene sequence: CDR1 ENHRY, CDR2 SYGVKD. V gave up 4 bases and J gave up 4 bases; unmatched junction bases: 6. This chain's CDR3 is CAISARDRTYEQYF. CDR3 bases: TGTGCCATCAGTGCCCGGGACAGGACATACGAGCAGTACTTC.

Turning to this clone: The identical CDR3 is also encoded by other nucleotide sequences in the sample. V is TRBV5-1 and J is TRBJ2-3, with 11 positions matching TRBD2. The V and J ends lost 3 bases and 0 bases, in that order; junction bases with no gene match: 0. Germline-derived CDR1 and CDR2 are SGHRS and YFSETQ. The CDR3 is made up of 15 amino acids. The CDR3 coding sequence is TGCGCCAGCAGCTGGACTAGCGGGAGCACAGATACGCAGTATTTT. Its protein product is CASSWTSGSTDTQYF. The entire variable domain, with the rest obtained from reference TRBV5-1 and TRBJ2-3, is as follows: KAGVTQTPRYLIKTRGQQVTLSCSPISGHRSVSWYQQTPGQGLQFLFEYFSETQRNKGNFPGRFSGRQFSNSRSEMNVSTLELGDSALYLCASSWTSGSTDTQYFGPGTRLTVL.